This T cell receptor beta chain was recorded in a study of T cells in Graves' hyperthyroidism and ophthalmopathy. Fresh peripheral blood, roughly 10 ml, was the source of the PBMCs. Germline V gene sequence: CDR1 DFQATT, CDR2 SNEGSKA (reference sequence). This CDR3 is built from 14 residues. The junction had 6 bases not matched to a gene; V was cut back by 4 bases and J by 0 bases. Amplified TCR beta CDR3 regions derived from RNA transcripts. In the first-round RT-PCR of the TCR CDR3, the HTBI primer set was used. TCRdb independently ran MiXCR on the multiplex PCR reads; one entry per CDR3 protein. The table records about 640,000 distinct CDR3 sequences, more than 20% of them present only once. This clonotype turned up a few times.

Sequences were obtained from blood. This receptor was taken from a man aged 30-40 years with Graves' ophthalmopathy. V usage is TRBV20-1 and J usage is TRBJ2-7; 7 nucleotides line up with TRBD2. CDR3 sequence: CSANNRDYSYEQYF. CDR3 coding DNA: TGCAGTGCTAATAACCGGGACTACTCCTACGAGCAGTACTTC.